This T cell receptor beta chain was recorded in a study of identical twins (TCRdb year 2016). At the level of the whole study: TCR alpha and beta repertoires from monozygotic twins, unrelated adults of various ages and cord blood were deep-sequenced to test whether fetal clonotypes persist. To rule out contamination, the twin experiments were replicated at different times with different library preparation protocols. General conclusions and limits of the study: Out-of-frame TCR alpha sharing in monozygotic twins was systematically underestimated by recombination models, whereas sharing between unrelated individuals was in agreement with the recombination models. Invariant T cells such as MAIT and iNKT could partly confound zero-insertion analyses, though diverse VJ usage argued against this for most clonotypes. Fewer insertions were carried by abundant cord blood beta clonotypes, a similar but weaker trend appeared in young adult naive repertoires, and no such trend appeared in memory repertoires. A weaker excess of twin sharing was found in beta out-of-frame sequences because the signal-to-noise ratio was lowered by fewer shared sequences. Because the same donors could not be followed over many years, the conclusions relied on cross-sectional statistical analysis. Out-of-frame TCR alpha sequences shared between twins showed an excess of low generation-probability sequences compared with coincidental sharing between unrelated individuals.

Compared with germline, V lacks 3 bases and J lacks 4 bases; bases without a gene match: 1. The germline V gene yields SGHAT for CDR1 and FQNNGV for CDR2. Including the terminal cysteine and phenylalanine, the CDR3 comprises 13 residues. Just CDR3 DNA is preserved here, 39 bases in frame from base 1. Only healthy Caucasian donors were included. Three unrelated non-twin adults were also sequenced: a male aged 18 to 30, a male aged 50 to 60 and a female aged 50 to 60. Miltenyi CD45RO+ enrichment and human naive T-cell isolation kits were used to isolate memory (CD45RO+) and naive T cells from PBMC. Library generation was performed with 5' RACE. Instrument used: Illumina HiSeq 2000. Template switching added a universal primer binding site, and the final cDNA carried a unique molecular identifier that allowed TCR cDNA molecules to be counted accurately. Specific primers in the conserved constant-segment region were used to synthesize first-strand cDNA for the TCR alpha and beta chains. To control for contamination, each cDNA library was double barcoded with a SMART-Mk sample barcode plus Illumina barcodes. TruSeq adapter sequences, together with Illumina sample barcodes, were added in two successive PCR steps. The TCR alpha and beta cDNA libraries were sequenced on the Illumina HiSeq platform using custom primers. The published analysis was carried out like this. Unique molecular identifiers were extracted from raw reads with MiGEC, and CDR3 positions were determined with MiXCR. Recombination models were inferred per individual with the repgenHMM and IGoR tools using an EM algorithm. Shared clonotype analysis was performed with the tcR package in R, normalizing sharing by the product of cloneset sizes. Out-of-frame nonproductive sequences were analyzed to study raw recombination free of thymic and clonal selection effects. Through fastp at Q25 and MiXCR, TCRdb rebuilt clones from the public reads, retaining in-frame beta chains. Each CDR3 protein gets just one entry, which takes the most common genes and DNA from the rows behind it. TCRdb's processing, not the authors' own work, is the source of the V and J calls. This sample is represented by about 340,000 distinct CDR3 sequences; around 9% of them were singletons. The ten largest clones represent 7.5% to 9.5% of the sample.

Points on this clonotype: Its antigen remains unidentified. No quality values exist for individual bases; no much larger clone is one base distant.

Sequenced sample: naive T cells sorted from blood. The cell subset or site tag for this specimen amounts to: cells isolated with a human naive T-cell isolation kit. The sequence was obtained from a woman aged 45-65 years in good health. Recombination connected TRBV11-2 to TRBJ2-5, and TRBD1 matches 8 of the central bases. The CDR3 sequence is CASSFGQGETQYF. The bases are TGTGCCAGCAGCTTCGGACAGGGAGAGACCCAGTACTTC.